This T cell receptor (beta chain) came from a study of CD8+ T cells in alopecia areata. Trimming stripped 3 bases from V and 1 base from J, with 13 bases between. CDR3 size: 16 residues. The V gene's germline CDR1 is SGHNT and CDR2 YYREEE (reference sequence). Study-wide findings and caveats: Alphabeta T cells residing in normal skin are also sequenced in scalp samples. Clonality in the scalp and expanded CD8+ clones ranked among the top 100 were significantly decreased by tofacitinib.

Described treatment: oral pan-JAK inhibitor, 5-10 mg twice daily. Punch biopsies of lesional scalp, plus peripheral blood, were taken from alopecia areata patients. With respect to this clone: Its antigen remains unknown.

It was cDNA, reverse transcribed from extracted RNA, that served as the sequencing template. Assay used: immunoSEQ multiplex PCR; TCRdb lists only in-frame clones, some missing. The sample includes 160,000 or so clones, approximately 65% of them seen just once. The chain carries TRBV5-4 and TRBJ2-2, with D perhaps matching TRBD2 (6 bases). The sample was CD4+ T cells sorted from blood, taken at week 4, from a patient treated with tofacitinib. This receptor was taken from a human donor with alopecia areata. CDR3: CASSYGLARNTGELFF. The CDR3 region has the DNA TGTGCCAGCAGCTATGGGCTAGCGCGGAACACCGGGGAGCTGTTTTTT.